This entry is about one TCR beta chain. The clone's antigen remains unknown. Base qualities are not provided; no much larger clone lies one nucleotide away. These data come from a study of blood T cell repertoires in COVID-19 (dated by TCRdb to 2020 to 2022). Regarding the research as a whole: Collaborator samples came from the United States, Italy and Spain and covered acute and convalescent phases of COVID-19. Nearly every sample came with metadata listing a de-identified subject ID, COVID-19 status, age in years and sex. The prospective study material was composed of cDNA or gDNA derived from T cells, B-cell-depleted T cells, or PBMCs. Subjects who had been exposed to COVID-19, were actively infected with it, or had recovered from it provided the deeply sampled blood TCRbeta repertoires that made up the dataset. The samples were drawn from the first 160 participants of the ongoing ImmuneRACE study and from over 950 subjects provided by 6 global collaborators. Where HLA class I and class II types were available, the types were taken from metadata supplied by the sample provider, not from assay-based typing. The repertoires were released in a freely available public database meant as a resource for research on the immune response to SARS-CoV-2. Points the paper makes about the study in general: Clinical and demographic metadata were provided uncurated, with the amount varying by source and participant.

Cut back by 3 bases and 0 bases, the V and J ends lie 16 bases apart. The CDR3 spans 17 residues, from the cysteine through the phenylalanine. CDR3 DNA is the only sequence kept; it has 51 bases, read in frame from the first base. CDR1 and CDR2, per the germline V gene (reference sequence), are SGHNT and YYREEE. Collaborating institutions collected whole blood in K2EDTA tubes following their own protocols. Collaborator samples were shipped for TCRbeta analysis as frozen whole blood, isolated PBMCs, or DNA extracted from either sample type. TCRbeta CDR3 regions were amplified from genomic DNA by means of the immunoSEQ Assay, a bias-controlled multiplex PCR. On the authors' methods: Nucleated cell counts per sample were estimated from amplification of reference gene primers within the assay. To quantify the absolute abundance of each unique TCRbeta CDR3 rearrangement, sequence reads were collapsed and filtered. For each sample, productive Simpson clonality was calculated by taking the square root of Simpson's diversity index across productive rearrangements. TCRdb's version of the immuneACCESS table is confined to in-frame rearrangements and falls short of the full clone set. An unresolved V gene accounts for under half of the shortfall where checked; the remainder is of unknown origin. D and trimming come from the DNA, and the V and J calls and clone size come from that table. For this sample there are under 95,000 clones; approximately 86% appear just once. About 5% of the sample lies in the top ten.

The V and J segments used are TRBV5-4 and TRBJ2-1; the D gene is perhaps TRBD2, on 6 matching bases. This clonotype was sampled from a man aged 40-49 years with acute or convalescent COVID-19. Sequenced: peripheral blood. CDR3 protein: CASSSNNRGSSYNEQFF. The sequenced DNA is TGTGCCAGCAGCTCGAACAATCGGGGGAGCTCCTACAATGAGCAGTTCTTC. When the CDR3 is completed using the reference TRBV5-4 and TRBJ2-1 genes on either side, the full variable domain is ETGVTQSPTHLIKTRGQQVTLRCSSQSGHNTVSWYQQALGQGPQFIFQYYREEENGRGNFPPRFSGLQFPNYSSELNVNALELDDSALYLCASSSNNRGSSYNEQFFGPGTRLTVL.